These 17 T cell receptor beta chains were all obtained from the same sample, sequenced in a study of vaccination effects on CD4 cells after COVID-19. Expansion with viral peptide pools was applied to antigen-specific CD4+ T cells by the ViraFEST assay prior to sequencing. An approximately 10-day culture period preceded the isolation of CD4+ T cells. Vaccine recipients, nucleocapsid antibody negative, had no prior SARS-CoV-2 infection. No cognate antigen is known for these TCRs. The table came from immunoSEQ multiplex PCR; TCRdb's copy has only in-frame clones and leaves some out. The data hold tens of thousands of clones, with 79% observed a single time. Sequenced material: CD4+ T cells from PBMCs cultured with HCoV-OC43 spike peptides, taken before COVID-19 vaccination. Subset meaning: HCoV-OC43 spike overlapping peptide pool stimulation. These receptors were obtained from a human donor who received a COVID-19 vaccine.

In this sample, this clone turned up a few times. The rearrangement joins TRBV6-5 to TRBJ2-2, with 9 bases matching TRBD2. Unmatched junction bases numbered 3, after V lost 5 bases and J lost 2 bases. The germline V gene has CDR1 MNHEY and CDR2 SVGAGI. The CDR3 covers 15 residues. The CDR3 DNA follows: TGTGCCAGCAGTCGTAGCGGGGGTAACACCGGGGAGCTGTTTTTT. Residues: CASSRSGGNTGELFF.

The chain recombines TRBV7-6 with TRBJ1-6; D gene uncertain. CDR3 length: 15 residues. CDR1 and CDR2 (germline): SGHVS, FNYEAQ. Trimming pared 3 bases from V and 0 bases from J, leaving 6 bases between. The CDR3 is CASSFGSSYNSPLHF. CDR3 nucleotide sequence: TGTGCCAGCAGCTTTGGGAGCTCCTATAATTCACCCCTCCACTTT.

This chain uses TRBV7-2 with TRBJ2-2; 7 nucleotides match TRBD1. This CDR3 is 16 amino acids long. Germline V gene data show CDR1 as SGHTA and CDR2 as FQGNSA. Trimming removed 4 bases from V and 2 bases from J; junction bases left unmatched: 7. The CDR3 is CASSSQGTANTGELFF. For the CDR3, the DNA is TGTGCCAGCAGCTCCCAAGGGACAGCTAACACCGGGGAGCTGTTTTTT.

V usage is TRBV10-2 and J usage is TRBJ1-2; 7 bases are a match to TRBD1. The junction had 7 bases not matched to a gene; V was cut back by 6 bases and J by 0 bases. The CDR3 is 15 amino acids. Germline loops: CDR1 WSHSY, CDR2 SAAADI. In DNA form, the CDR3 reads TGCGCCAGCAGCATAGACAGGGTATCTAACTATGGCTACACCTTC. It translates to CASSIDRVSNYGYTF.

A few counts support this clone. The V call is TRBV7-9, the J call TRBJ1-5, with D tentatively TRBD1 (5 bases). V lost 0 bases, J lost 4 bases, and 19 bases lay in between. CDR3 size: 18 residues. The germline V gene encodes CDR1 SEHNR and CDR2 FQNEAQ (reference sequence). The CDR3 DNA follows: TGTGCCAGCAGCTTAGCAGGGTTCTTAGGGGTTGGTAATCAGCCCCAGCATTTT. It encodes CASSLAGFLGVGNQPQHF.

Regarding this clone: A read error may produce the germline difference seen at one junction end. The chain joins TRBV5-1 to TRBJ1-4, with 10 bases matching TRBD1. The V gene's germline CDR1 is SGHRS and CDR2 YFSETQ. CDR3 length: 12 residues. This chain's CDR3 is CASSNELGQGIF. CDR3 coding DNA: TGCGCCAGCAGTAACGAATTGGGACAGGGGATTTTT.

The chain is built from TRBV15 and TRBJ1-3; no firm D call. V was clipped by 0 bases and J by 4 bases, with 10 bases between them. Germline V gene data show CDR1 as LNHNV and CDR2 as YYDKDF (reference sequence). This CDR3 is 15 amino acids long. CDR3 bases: TGTGCCACCAGCAGAGATAAGAGCTTCGGAAACACCATATATTTT. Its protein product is CATSRDKSFGNTIYF.

CDR3 coding DNA: TGCGCCAGCAGTGAGTCACGGGTCGGGGGAACGCAGTATTTT. Encoded protein: CASSESRVGGTQYF. The chain is built from TRBV10-2 and TRBJ2-3; the D gene is possibly TRBD2 (6 bases). This CDR3 has 14 amino acids. Trimming cost V 0 bases and J 9 bases, with 13 bases left between them. Per germline, CDR1 WSHSY and CDR2 SAAADI.

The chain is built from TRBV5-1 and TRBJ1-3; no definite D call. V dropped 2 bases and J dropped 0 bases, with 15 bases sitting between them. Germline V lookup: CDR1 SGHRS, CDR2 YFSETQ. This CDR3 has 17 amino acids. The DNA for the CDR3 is TGCGCCAGCAGCTTAAGTAACCATCCTTCCTCTGGAAACACCATATATTTT. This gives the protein CASSLSNHPSSGNTIYF.

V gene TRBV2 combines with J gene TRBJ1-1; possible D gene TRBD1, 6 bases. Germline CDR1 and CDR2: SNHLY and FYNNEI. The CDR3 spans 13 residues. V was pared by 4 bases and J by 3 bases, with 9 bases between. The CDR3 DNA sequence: TGTGCCAGCAGTGTGAACAGGGACACTGAAGCTTTCTTT. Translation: CASSVNRDTEAFF.

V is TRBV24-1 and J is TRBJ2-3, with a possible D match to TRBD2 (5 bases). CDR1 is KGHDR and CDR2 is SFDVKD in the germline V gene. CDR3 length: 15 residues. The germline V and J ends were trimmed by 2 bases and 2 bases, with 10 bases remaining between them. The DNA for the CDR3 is TGTGCCACCAGTGATTATCGGGGTTACACAGATACGCAGTATTTT. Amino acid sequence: CATSDYRGYTDTQYF.

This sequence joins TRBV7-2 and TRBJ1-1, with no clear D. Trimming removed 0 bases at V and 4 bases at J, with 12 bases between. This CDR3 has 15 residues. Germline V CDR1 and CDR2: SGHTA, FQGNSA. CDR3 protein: CASSLASPTPTEAFF. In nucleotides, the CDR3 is TGTGCCAGCAGCTTAGCGTCTCCAACACCCACTGAAGCTTTCTTT.

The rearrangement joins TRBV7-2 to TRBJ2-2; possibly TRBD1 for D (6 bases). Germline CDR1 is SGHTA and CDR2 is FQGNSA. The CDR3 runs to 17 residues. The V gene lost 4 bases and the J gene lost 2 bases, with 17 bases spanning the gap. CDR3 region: CASSSRGRTVNTGELFF. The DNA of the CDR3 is TGTGCCAGCAGCTCTAGGGGTAGGACAGTCAACACCGGGGAGCTGTTTTTT.

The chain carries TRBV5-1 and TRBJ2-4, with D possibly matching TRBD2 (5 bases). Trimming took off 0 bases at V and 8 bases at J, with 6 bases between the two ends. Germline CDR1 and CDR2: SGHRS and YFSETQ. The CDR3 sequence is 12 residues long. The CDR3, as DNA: TGCGCCAGCAGCTTGGCCGGGGACATTCAGTACTTC. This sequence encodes CASSLAGDIQYF.

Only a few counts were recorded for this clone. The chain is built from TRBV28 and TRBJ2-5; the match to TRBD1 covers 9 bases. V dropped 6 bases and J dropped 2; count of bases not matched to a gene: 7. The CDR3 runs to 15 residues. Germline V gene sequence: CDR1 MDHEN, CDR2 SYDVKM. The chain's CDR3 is CASRKNRGQQETQYF. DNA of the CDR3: TGTGCCAGCAGGAAGAACAGGGGGCAACAAGAGACCCAGTACTTC.

CDR3: CASSYSSSAPTAQHF. CDR3 nucleotides: TGTGCCAGCAGTTACTCGAGTTCAGCCCCCACAGCCCAGCATTTT. This chain connects TRBV6-2 or TRBV6-3 to TRBJ1-5; no clear D. The CDR3 runs to 15 residues. Germline V gene sequence: CDR1 MNHEY, CDR2 SVGEGT. The ends were cut back, 0 bases at V and 11 bases at J, with 17 bases in the middle.

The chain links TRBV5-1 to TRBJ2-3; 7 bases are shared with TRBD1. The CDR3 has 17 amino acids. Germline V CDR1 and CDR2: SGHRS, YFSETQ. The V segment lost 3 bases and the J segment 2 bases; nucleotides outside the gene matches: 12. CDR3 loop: CASSSIGAGTVTDTQYF. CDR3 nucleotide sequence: TGCGCCAGCAGCTCGATCGGGGCAGGGACAGTCACAGATACGCAGTATTTT.